These 9 T cell receptor beta chains originate from one sample sequenced in a study of cytomegalovirus exposure and HLA in healthy donors. PCR primers comprised 60 Vbeta and 13 Jbeta primers. Libraries were prepared by immunoSEQ multiplex PCR; TCRdb keeps only in-frame clonotypes and omits some of them. The sample consists of under 150,000 clones, 55% to 65% of them appearing once. Source material: PBMCs. These receptor sequences come from a woman between 35 and 50 years old in good health and CMV-seropositive.

Written as DNA, the CDR3 is TGTGCCAGCAGCTTAGCCGGGACTTACACTGAAGCTTTCTTT. Encoded protein: CASSLAGTYTEAFF. The V gene is TRBV7-8, the J gene TRBJ1-1, with D perhaps matching TRBD1 (5 bases). The CDR3 is 14 residues long. Trimming cost V 0 bases and J 3 bases, with 8 bases left between them. Germline lookup yields CDR1 SGHVS and CDR2 FQNEAQ.

A single count supports this clone. The chain employs TRBV4-3 and TRBJ2-7; tentatively, D is TRBD1 (6 bases). Germline V gene data show CDR1 as LGHNA and CDR2 as YSLEER. Trimming took off 1 base at V and 0 bases at J, with 10 bases between the two ends. CDR3 length: 15 residues. CDR3 protein: CASSQGGGLSYEQYF. The CDR3, as DNA: TGCGCCAGCAGCCAAGGTGGGGGCCTCTCCTACGAGCAGTACTTC.

V gene TRBV25-1 combines with J gene TRBJ2-1; D is uncertain. Germline V gene data show CDR1 as MGHDK and CDR2 as SYGVNS. The CDR3 length is 11 residues. Trimming stripped 0 bases from V and 9 bases from J, with 3 bases between. The DNA of the CDR3 is TGTGCCAGCAGTGAATATAGTGAGCAGTTCTTC. It yields the protein CASSEYSEQFF.

This clone was seen a handful of times. This chain joins TRBV6-5 and TRBJ2-5, with 11 positions matching TRBD2. The V gene's germline CDR1 is MNHEY and CDR2 SVGAGI. V shed 5 bases and J 5 bases; nucleotides not matched to a gene: 1. The CDR3 extends over 13 amino acids. The CDR3, as DNA: TGTGCCAGCAGTCCTAGCGGGAGGGAGACCCAGTACTTC. This gives the protein CASSPSGRETQYF.

This rearrangement joins TRBV30 to TRBJ1-2; 7 nucleotides match TRBD1. Losses at the gene ends were 5 bases for V and 4 bases for J; bases not matched to a gene: 7. CDR3 size: 13 residues. Germline V gives CDR1 GTSNPN, CDR2 SVGIG (reference sequence). CDR3 loop: CAWSRQGSYGYTF. The CDR3 bases are TGTGCCTGGTCGAGACAGGGCAGCTATGGCTACACCTTC. The whole variable domain, remainder taken from reference TRBV30 and TRBJ1-2, is SQTIHQWPATLVQPVGSPLSLECTVEGTSNPNLYWYRQAAGRGLQLLFYSVGIGQISSEVPQNLSASRPQDRQFILSSKKLLLSDSGFYLCAWSRQGSYGYTFGSGTRLTVV.

The chain links TRBV6-1 to TRBJ2-7, with TRBD1 matching over 7 bases. V was pared by 6 bases and J by 0 bases, with 2 bases of the junction left unmatched. The CDR3 is 13 amino acids. Germline loops: CDR1 MNHNS, CDR2 SASEGT. CDR3 DNA sequence: TGTGCCAGCAGGGGGACAGCCTCCTACGAGCAGTACTTC. This gives the protein CASRGTASYEQYF.

The rearrangement links TRBV6-5 to TRBJ2-3; a weak D match, TRBD2 (5 bases). The CDR3 length is 14 residues. Germline values: CDR1 MNHEY, CDR2 SVGAGI. Trimming cost V 11 bases and J 3 bases, with 18 bases left between them. The CDR3 bases are TGTGCCGGAGCCACTAGTAGGGAGACAGATACGCAGTATTTT. It is translated as CAGATSRETDTQYF.

This clone turned up a few times. The V call is TRBV5-5, the J call TRBJ1-3; no clear D gene. CDR1 and CDR2 (germline): SGHKS, YYEKEE (reference sequence). The CDR3 loop spans 15 amino acids. With 5 bases removed from V and 3 bases from J, the gap between germline ends came to 15 bases. The CDR3 DNA follows: TGTGCCAGCAGAAAATTGGGCAGTGTTGGAAACACCATATATTTT. Amino acid sequence: CASRKLGSVGNTIYF.

This clone was seen only a few times. The chain is built from TRBV5-4 and TRBJ1-2; unclear D gene. Deletions cut 0 bases from V and 2 bases from J, with 14 bases between. The CDR3 consists of 16 residues. The V gene's germline CDR1 is SGHNT and CDR2 YYREEE (reference sequence). CDR3 sequence: CASSLGRVSANYGYTF. The CDR3, as DNA: TGTGCCAGCAGCTTGGGAAGAGTCTCTGCCAACTATGGCTACACCTTC.